One sample yielded the 17 T cell receptor beta chains listed below, sequenced in a study of CD8 T cells in Susac syndrome. Reverse transcription used roughly 0.45 to 1 ug RNA and random hexamers. TCRdb reanalysed the immunoSEQ multiplex PCR reads using MiXCR and keeps one entry per CDR3 protein. The sample holds 200,000 or so distinct CDR3 sequences, more than 90% seen once. Input material: CD4+ T cells from PBMCs. The receptors originated from a human donor with multiple sclerosis.

This clonotype has more than one count but fewer than ten. The chain is built from TRBV7-2 and TRBJ2-1, with D possibly being TRBD1 (6 bases). The CDR3 totals 13 residues. Trimming took off 1 base at V and 12 bases at J, with 13 bases between the two ends. Germline lookup yields CDR1 SGHTA and CDR2 FQGNSA. CDR3 residues: CASSLVTQGRQFF. The CDR3 DNA is TGTGCCAGCAGCTTAGTAACACAGGGTCGGCAGTTCTTC.

The V and J genes are TRBV5-6 and TRBJ1-5, with D tentatively TRBD1 (5 bases). CDR1 is SGHDT and CDR2 is YYEEEE in the germline V gene. The ends were cut back, 3 bases at V and 4 bases at J, with 11 bases in the middle. The CDR3 is 14 amino acids. The CDR3 reads CASSYDRTNQPQHF. Written as DNA, the CDR3 is TGTGCCAGCAGCTACGACAGAACTAATCAGCCCCAGCATTTT.

This sequence joins TRBV15 and TRBJ2-5; perhaps TRBD1 as D (6 bases). Germline CDR1 and CDR2: LNHNV and YYDKDF (reference sequence). The ends were cut back, 1 base at V and 4 bases at J, with 7 bases in the middle. This CDR3 comprises 13 residues. The CDR3 reads CATSRGRGETQYF. The CDR3 DNA reads TGTGCCACCAGCAGAGGCAGGGGAGAGACCCAGTACTTC.

The chain couples TRBV2 to TRBJ1-2; 8 nucleotides align to TRBD1. Per the germline V gene, CDR1 is SNHLY and CDR2 is FYNNEI. The J segment lost 7 bases and the V segment lost 3 bases, leaving 7 bases of the junction unmatched. The CDR3 has 14 residues. The CDR3 sequence: CASSEQGALSGYTF. The CDR3 DNA reads TGTGCCAGCAGTGAGCAGGGGGCGCTAAGTGGCTACACCTTC.

V is TRBV12-5 and J is TRBJ2-2; D unclear. The germline V gene has CDR1 LGHNT and CDR2 FRNRAP. V lost 5 bases and J 7 bases, leaving 20 bases between the germline ends. This CDR3 has 16 residues. CDR3 in amino acids: CASGPNAPWVGGELFF. CDR3 DNA: TGTGCTAGTGGTCCTAATGCTCCCTGGGTGGGCGGGGAGCTGTTTTTT. Variable domain in full (rest from reference TRBV12-5 and TRBJ2-2): DARVTQTPRHKVTEMGQEVTMRCQPILGHNTVFWYRQTMMQGLELLAYFRNRAPLDDSGMPKDRFSAEMPDATLATLKIQPSEPRDSAVYFCASGPNAPWVGGELFFGEGSRLTVL.

The V call is TRBV15, the J call TRBJ2-5, with 10 bases lining up with TRBD2. This CDR3 region has 15 residues. Germline CDR1 is LNHNV and CDR2 is YYDKDF (reference sequence). V lost 1 base and J lost 7; bases outside the gene matches: 6. CDR3 DNA: TGTGCCACCAGCAGAGCCGGGACTAGCGTTGGGACCCAGTACTTC. Translated, it gives CATSRAGTSVGTQYF. Full variable domain (missing parts from reference TRBV15 and TRBJ2-5): DAMVIQNPRYQVTQFGKPVTLSCSQTLNHNVMYWYQQKSSQAPKLLFHYYDKDFNNEADTPDNFQSRRPNTSFCFLDIRSPGLGDTAMYLCATSRAGTSVGTQYFGPGTRLLVL.

This rearrangement joins TRBV5-1 to TRBJ1-4, with 7 bases that match TRBD1. After removal of 4 bases from V and 3 bases from J, the junction contained 6 bases not matched to a gene. This CDR3 has 15 residues. Germline V gene sequence: CDR1 SGHRS, CDR2 YFSETQ. CDR3 sequence reads: CASSTQGRANEKLFF. DNA of the CDR3: TGCGCCAGCAGCACACAGGGGCGTGCTAATGAAAAACTGTTTTTT.

This clonotype was counted only a few times. The V gene is TRBV6-6, the J gene TRBJ1-1; TRBD1 matches at 8 bases. Losses at the gene ends were 5 bases for V and 0 bases for J; bases not matched to a gene: 2. Germline V gives CDR1 MNHNY, CDR2 SVGAGI (reference sequence). The CDR3 extends over 14 amino acids. The CDR3: CASSRQGMNTEAFF. CDR3 nucleotides: TGTGCCAGCAGTCGACAGGGGATGAACACTGAAGCTTTCTTT.

The rearrangement links TRBV27 to TRBJ2-7; D gene uncertain. V lost 5 bases, J lost 6 bases, and 20 bases lay in between. The CDR3 covers 15 residues. Germline V gene data show CDR1 as MNHEY and CDR2 as SMNVEV (reference sequence). CDR3 nucleotide sequence: TGTGCCAGCAGTCCCCCTGGGATTCAAACTACCGAGCAGTACTTC. Encoded protein: CASSPPGIQTTEQYF.

This clonotype was seen a single time. This rearrangement joins TRBV30 to TRBJ1-5; D perhaps matches TRBD1 (5 bases). CDR3 length: 12 amino acids. Germline V gives CDR1 GTSNPN, CDR2 SVGIG (reference sequence). Between the trimmed V and J ends, which lost 4 bases and 9 bases, there was a span of 13 bases. CDR3: CAWKGGTGPQHF. CDR3 bases: TGTGCCTGGAAGGGTGGGACCGGGCCCCAGCATTTT.

The chain has TRBV25-1 and TRBJ1-2, with D perhaps TRBD1 (5 bases). V dropped 3 bases and J dropped 3 bases, with 14 bases sitting between them. The CDR3 is 15 residues long. CDR1 is MGHDK, CDR2 SYGVNS, per germline. CDR3 nucleotide sequence: TGTGCCAGCAGTGAGCGGGGACCGAACGACTATGGCTACACCTTC. Translated, it gives CASSERGPNDYGYTF.

The CDR3 protein is CASSSRQGANYGYTF. The CDR3, as DNA: TGTGCCAGTAGTTCTCGACAGGGAGCTAACTATGGCTACACCTTC. The genes are TRBV19 and TRBJ1-2, with 7 bases matching TRBD1. The CDR3 is 15 amino acids. V dropped 5 bases and J dropped 0; count of bases not matched to a gene: 6. CDR1 is LNHDA, CDR2 SQIVND, per germline (reference sequence).

This chain uses TRBV11-2 with TRBJ2-5; 10 bases align to TRBD1. The germline V gene encodes CDR1 SGHAT and CDR2 FQNNGV. CDR3 length: 21 residues. Unmatched junction bases numbered 17, after V lost 1 base and J lost 0 bases. CDR3 sequence reads: CASSLVPTGTGAVFNQETQYF. As DNA, the CDR3 is TGTGCCAGCAGCTTAGTCCCTACCGGGACAGGGGCCGTATTCAACCAAGAGACCCAGTACTTC.

The rearrangement joins TRBV20-1 to TRBJ2-2; the D gene could be TRBD1 or TRBD2 (5 bases each). V lost 2 bases to trimming and J lost 5 bases, with 18 bases between them. The germline CDR1 and CDR2 sequences are DFQATT and SNEGSKA (reference sequence). This CDR3 spans 16 amino acids. The DNA of the CDR3 is TGCAGTGCTAGATCCGACCGGCAGGGAGTAACCGGGGAGCTGTTTTTT. Translated: CSARSDRQGVTGELFF.

This rearrangement joins TRBV5-1 to TRBJ1-1; TRBD1 might be the D (6 bases). The V and J ends lost 4 bases and 5 bases respectively, with 18 bases between them. The CDR3 has 15 amino acids. Germline lookup yields CDR1 SGHRS and CDR2 YFSETQ. The CDR3 sequence: CASSPRTGLATEAFF. CDR3 DNA sequence: TGCGCCAGCAGCCCGCGAACAGGGTTGGCGACTGAAGCTTTCTTT.

V is TRBV24-1 and J is TRBJ2-1; maybe TRBD2 (5 bases). Per germline, CDR1 KGHDR and CDR2 SFDVKD. V was pared by 7 bases and J by 0 bases, with 9 bases between. This CDR3 comprises 14 residues. The CDR3 DNA sequence: TGTGCCACCAGATCCGAGGGCTCCTACAATGAGCAGTTCTTC. It encodes CATRSEGSYNEQFF.

The chain employs TRBV7-9 and TRBJ1-2; D remains ambiguous. Looked up from germline, CDR1 is SEHNR and CDR2 is FQNEAQ (reference sequence). The V end was cut by 2 bases, the J end by 6 bases, with 13 bases between. The CDR3 runs 14 residues. Here the CDR3 DNA reads TGTGCCAGCAGCTTAAGCGTTCCGGGTAATGGCTACACCTTC. Its protein is CASSLSVPGNGYTF.